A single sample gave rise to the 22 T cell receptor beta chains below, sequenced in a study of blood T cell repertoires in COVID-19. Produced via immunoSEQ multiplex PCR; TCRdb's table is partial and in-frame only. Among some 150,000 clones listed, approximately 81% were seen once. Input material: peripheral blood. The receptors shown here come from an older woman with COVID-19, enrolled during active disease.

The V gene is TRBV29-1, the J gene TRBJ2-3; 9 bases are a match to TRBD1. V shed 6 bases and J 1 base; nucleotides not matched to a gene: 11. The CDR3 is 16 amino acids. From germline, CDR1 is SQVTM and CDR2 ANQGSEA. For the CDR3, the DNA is TGCAGCGTGGCCCTGAACAGGGGGCTGGGCACAGATACGCAGTATTTT. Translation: CSVALNRGLGTDTQYF.

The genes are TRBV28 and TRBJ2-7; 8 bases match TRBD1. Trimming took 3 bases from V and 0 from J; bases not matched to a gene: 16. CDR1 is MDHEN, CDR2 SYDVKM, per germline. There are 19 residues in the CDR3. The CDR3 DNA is TGTGCCAGCAGTTTTCCCCTGCTCCTGACAGGGGTGAACTCCTACGAGCAGTACTTC. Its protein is CASSFPLLLTGVNSYEQYF.

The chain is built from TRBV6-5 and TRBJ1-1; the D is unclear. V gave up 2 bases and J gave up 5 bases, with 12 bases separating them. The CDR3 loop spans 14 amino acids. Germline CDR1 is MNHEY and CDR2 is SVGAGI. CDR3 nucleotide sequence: TGTGCCAGCAGTTACAGCTGGGCTGGGACTGAAGCTTTCTTT. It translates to CASSYSWAGTEAFF.

The CDR3 is CASRSHGTDYEQYF. CDR3 bases: TGTGCCAGCAGGAGCCACGGGACAGACTACGAGCAGTACTTC. This rearrangement joins TRBV28 to TRBJ2-7, with TRBD1 matching over 7 bases. V lost 6 bases and J lost 3; bases outside the gene matches: 8. The CDR3 is made up of 14 amino acids. The germline CDR1 and CDR2 sequences are MDHEN and SYDVKM.

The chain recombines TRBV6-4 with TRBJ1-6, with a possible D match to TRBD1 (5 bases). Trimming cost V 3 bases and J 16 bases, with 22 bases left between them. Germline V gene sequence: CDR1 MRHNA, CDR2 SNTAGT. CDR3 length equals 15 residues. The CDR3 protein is CASSEQAGSSFSLHF. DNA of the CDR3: TGTGCCAGCAGTGAGCAAGCAGGGTCTTCCTTCTCTCTCCACTTT.

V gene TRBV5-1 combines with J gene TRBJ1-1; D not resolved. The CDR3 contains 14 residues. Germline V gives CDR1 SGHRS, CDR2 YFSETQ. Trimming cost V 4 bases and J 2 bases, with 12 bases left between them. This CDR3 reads CASSASIENTEAFF. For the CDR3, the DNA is TGCGCCAGCAGCGCGTCTATTGAAAACACTGAAGCTTTCTTT.

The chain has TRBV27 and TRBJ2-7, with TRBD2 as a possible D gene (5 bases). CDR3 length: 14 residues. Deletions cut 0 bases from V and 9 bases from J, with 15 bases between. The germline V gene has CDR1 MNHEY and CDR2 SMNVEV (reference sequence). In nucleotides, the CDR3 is TGTGCCAGCAGTTTATCGGCTGGGCAGGCGGGGCAGTACGTC. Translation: CASSLSAGQAGQYV.

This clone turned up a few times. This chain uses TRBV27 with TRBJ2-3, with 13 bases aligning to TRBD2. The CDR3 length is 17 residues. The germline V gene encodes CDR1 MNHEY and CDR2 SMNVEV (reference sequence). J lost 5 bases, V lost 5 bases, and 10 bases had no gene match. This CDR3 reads CASSLLLLAGGGDTQYF. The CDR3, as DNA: TGTGCCAGCAGTCTGCTACTACTAGCGGGAGGGGGAGATACGCAGTATTTT.

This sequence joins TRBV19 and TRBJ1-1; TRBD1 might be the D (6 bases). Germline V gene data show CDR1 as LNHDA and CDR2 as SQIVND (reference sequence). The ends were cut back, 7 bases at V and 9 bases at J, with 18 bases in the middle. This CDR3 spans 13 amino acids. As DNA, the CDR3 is TGTGCCAGTACCGCTCTCGGGACAACTCAAGCTTTCTTT. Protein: CASTALGTTQAFF.

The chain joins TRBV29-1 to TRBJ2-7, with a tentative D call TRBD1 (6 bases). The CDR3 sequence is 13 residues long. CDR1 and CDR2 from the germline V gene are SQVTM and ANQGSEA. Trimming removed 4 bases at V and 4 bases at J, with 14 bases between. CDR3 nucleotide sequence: TGCAGCGTTGTCTCACAGGGCGGGTACGAGCAGTACTTC. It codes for CSVVSQGGYEQYF.

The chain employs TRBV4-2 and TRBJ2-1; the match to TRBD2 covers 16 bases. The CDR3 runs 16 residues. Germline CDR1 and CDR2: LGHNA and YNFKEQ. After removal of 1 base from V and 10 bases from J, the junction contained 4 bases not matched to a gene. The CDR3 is CASSQGGLAGGKEQFF. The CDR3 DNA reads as TGTGCCAGCAGCCAAGGGGGACTAGCGGGAGGGAAAGAGCAGTTCTTC.

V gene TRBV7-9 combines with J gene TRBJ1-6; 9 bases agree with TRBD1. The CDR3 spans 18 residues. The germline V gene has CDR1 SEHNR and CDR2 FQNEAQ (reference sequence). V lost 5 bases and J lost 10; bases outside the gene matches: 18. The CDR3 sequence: CASSRPGTGWVDGSPLHF. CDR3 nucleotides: TGTGCCAGCAGCAGGCCCGGGACAGGGTGGGTTGATGGCTCACCCCTCCACTTT.

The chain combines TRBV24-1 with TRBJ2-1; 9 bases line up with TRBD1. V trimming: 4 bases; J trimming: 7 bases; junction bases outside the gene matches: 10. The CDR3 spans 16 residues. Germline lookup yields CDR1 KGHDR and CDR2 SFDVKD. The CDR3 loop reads CATSDTGTGLSNEQFF. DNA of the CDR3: TGTGCCACCAGTGACACCGGGACAGGGTTAAGTAATGAGCAGTTCTTC.

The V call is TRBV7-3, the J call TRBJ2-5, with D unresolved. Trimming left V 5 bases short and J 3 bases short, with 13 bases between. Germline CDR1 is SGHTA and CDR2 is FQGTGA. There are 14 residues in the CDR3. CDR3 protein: CASSPTRDKETQYF. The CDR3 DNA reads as TGTGCCAGCAGCCCGACAAGAGATAAAGAGACCCAGTACTTC.

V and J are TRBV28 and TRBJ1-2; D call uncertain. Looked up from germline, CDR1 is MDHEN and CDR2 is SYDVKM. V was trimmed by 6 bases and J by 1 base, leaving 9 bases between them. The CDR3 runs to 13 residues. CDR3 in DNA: TGTGCCAGCAGAAGGGAGATTAACTATGGCTACACCTTC. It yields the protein CASRREINYGYTF.

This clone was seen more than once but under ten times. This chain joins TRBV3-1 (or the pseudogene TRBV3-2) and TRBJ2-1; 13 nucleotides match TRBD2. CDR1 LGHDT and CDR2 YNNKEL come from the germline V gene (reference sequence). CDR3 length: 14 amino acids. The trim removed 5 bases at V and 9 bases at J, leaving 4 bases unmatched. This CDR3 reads CASSGLAGAGEQFF. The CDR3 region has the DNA TGTGCCAGCAGCGGACTAGCGGGAGCTGGTGAGCAGTTCTTC.

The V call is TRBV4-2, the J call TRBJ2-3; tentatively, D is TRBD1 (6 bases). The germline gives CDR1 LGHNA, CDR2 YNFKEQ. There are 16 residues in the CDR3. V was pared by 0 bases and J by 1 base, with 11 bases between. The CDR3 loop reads CASSQETGGRTDTQYF. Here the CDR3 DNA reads TGTGCCAGCAGCCAAGAAACTGGGGGCCGCACAGATACGCAGTATTTT.

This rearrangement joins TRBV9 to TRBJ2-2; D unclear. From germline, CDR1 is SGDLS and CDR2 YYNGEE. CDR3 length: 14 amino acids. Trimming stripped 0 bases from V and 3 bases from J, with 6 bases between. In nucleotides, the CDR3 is TGTGCCAGCAGCGTAGTGACTGACACCGGGGAGCTGTTTTTT. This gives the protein CASSVVTDTGELFF.

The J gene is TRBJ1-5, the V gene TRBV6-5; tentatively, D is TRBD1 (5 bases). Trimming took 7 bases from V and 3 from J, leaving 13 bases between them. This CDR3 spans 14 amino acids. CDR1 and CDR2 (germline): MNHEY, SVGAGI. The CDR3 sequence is CASTYDRPNQPQHF. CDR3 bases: TGTGCCAGCACCTATGACAGACCCAATCAGCCCCAGCATTTT.

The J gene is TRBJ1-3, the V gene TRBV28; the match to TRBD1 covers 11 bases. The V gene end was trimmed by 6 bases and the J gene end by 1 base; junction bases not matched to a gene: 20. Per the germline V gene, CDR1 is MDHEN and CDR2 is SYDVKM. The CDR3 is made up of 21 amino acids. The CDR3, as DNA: TGTGCCAGCAGACCCCCCAGGGGGACAGGGGGGATCTCTGGTTCTGGAAACACCATATATTTT. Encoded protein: CASRPPRGTGGISGSGNTIYF. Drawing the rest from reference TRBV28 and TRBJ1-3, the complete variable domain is DVKVTQSSRYLVKRTGEKVFLECVQDMDHENMFWYRQDPGLGLRLIYFSYDVKMKEKGDIPEGYSVSREKKERFSLILESASTNQTSMYLCASRPPRGTGGISGSGNTIYFGEGSWLTVV.

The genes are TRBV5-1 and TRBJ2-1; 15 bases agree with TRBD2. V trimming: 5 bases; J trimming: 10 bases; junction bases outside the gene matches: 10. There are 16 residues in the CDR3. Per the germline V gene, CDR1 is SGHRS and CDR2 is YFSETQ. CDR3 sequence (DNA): TGCGCCAGCAGACCACGGACTAGCGGGAGGGTAGGGGAGCAGTTCTTC. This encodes CASRPRTSGRVGEQFF.

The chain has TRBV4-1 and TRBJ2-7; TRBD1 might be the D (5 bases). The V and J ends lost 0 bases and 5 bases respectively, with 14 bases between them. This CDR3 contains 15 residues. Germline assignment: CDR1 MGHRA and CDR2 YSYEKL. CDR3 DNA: TGCGCCAGCAGCCAAGAAGGCTCCAGGGCCAACGAGCAGTACTTC. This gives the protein CASSQEGSRANEQYF.